These 22 T cell receptor beta chains share one sample of origin, sequenced in a study of PD-L1 blockade in urothelial cancer. Stated time point: pretreatment peripheral blood. Sequencing was performed with immunoSEQ multiplex PCR; in TCRdb, only in-frame clones are kept and a portion is missing. Of tens of thousands of clones listed, 65% to 85% were seen once; the top ten hold approximately 9.2%. The sequencing used PBMCs, collected around atezolizumab (anti-PD-L1) treatment. These receptors were taken from an older woman with urothelial cancer.

The rearrangement links TRBV2 to TRBJ1-5; 7 bases match TRBD1. With V trimmed by 8 bases and J by 6 bases, 10 bases remained unmatched. CDR1 SNHLY and CDR2 FYNNEI come from the germline V gene. The CDR3 is 14 residues long. As DNA, the CDR3 is TGTGCCAGCCTCGGTGAGGGGGCGCTTCAGCCCCAGCATTTT. Protein product: CASLGEGALQPQHF. Full variable domain (outside the CDR3, taken from reference TRBV2 and TRBJ1-5): EPEVTQTPSHQVTQMGQEVILRCVPISNHLYFYWYRQILGQKVEFLVSFYNNEISEKSEIFDDQFSVERPDGSNFTLKIRSTKLEDSAMYFCASLGEGALQPQHFGDGTRLSIL.

The V gene is TRBV7-3, the J gene TRBJ2-7, with TRBD2 matching 7 bases. Trimming cost V 4 bases and J 5 bases; bases outside gene matches: 8. The CDR3 has 14 residues. Germline values: CDR1 SGHTA, CDR2 FQGTGA. CDR3 protein: CASSWSGNFDEQYF. In nucleotides, the CDR3 is TGTGCCAGCAGCTGGAGCGGGAACTTCGACGAGCAGTACTTC.

The rearrangement joins TRBV15 to TRBJ1-1; D is uncertain. The CDR3 is 13 residues long. The V gene lost 4 bases and the J gene lost 8 bases, with 14 bases spanning the gap. Germline loops: CDR1 LNHNV, CDR2 YYDKDF (reference sequence). CDR3 sequence: CATSIEGGREAFF. In DNA, the CDR3 is TGTGCCACCAGCATCGAGGGAGGCAGAGAAGCTTTCTTT.

The chain employs TRBV4-1 and TRBJ2-3, with 11 bases that match TRBD2. The J segment lost 4 bases and the V segment lost 5 bases, leaving 8 bases of the junction unmatched. This CDR3 is built from 16 residues. Germline assignment: CDR1 MGHRA and CDR2 YSYEKL. This chain's CDR3 is CASSAKLAGESDTQYF. The DNA for the CDR3 is TGCGCCAGCAGCGCGAAACTAGCGGGAGAGTCAGATACGCAGTATTTT.

This clone was recorded a few times. The chain links TRBV28 to TRBJ2-1; tentatively, D is TRBD1 (6 bases). The length of the CDR3 is 17 residues. The germline V and J ends were trimmed by 5 bases and 0 bases, with 17 bases remaining between them. The germline V gene has CDR1 MDHEN and CDR2 SYDVKM. CDR3 sequence reads: CASSPFRGTSSYNEQFF. The CDR3 DNA follows: TGTGCCAGCAGTCCATTTCGTGGGACAAGCTCCTACAATGAGCAGTTCTTC.

V usage is TRBV10-3 and J usage is TRBJ2-2; 9 positions match TRBD2. After removal of 6 bases from V and 1 base from J, the junction contained 9 bases not matched to a gene. The germline V gene encodes CDR1 ENHRY and CDR2 SYGVKD. This CDR3 is built from 17 residues. The chain's CDR3 is CAISRTPTSGNTGELFF. The CDR3, as DNA: TGTGCCATCAGCCGGACCCCGACTAGCGGGAACACCGGGGAGCTGTTTTTT.

The chain combines TRBV5-4 with TRBJ2-7; 13 bases map to TRBD2. With V trimmed by 5 bases and J by 4 bases, 6 bases remained unmatched. CDR1 and CDR2 from the germline V gene are SGHNT and YYREEE (reference sequence). CDR3 length: 15 amino acids. CDR3 protein: CASSSGTSGKYEQYF. In DNA form, the CDR3 reads TGTGCCAGCAGTTCCGGGACTAGCGGGAAGTACGAGCAGTACTTC. Supplemented by reference TRBV5-4 and TRBJ2-7, the full variable domain reads ETGVTQSPTHLIKTRGQQVTLRCSSQSGHNTVSWYQQALGQGPQFIFQYYREEENGRGNFPPRFSGLQFPNYSSELNVNALELDDSALYLCASSSGTSGKYEQYFGPGTRLTVT.

This clone was seen a few times. This chain joins TRBV4-3 and TRBJ1-5, with 11 bases fitting TRBD1. Germline trimming cut 4 bases from V and 5 bases from J; bases unmatched to any gene: 1. The V gene's germline CDR1 is LGHNA and CDR2 YSLEER. The CDR3 is made up of 14 amino acids. In DNA form, the CDR3 reads TGCGCCAGCAGCCGGGGACAGGGGGATCAGCCCCAGCATTTT. It translates to CASSRGQGDQPQHF.

This chain links TRBV19 with TRBJ2-5; 8 bases match TRBD1. The germline V gene has CDR1 LNHDA and CDR2 SQIVND (reference sequence). The CDR3 has 13 residues. V was pared by 5 bases and J by 5 bases, with 4 bases of the junction left unmatched. The DNA of the CDR3 is TGTGCCAGTAGTCGGACAGGGCGCGAGACCCAGTACTTC. Amino acid sequence: CASSRTGRETQYF.

J is TRBJ1-2 and V is TRBV27; 11 nucleotides match TRBD1. J lost 6 bases, V lost 4 bases, and 4 bases had no gene match. This CDR3 is 14 amino acids long. CDR1 and CDR2 (germline): MNHEY, SMNVEV (reference sequence). This CDR3 reads CASSWTGGKHGYTF. The CDR3 DNA reads TGTGCCAGCAGTTGGACAGGGGGCAAACATGGCTACACCTTC.

This clone was picked up one time. This chain uses TRBV5-1 with TRBJ2-7; no firm D call. Germline V gene lookup returns CDR1 SGHRS and CDR2 YFSETQ. The ends were cut back, 1 base at V and 0 bases at J, with 5 bases in the middle. This CDR3 is built from 13 residues. The CDR3 sequence: CASSLLGSYEQYF. Written as DNA, the CDR3 is TGCGCCAGCAGCTTGCTCGGCTCCTACGAGCAGTACTTC.

The chain joins TRBV4-1 to TRBJ2-5; 7 positions match TRBD2. The CDR3 is 19 residues long. J was trimmed by 4 bases and V by 1 base; bases with no gene match: 18. In germline, CDR1 is MGHRA, CDR2 YSYEKL. The CDR3 nucleotides are TGCGCCAGCAGCCAAGTAGGCTCTAGCGGTATTGGAGGAGGAGAGACCCAGTACTTC. It translates to CASSQVGSSGIGGGETQYF.

This clone appeared a few times. The chain carries TRBV28 and TRBJ1-5; no clear D. V was clipped by 6 bases and J by 7 bases, with 16 bases between them. Germline V gives CDR1 MDHEN, CDR2 SYDVKM. CDR3 size: 14 residues. DNA for the CDR3: TGTGCCAGCAGACATGAGAGGGAATGGCAGCCCCAGCATTTT. Translated, it gives CASRHEREWQPQHF.

The chain combines TRBV7-9 with TRBJ1-2; TRBD1 is a possible D gene (6 bases). The CDR3 has 15 residues. Trimming stripped 3 bases from V and 4 bases from J, with 15 bases between. From germline, CDR1 is SEHNR and CDR2 FQNEAQ (reference sequence). This chain's CDR3 is CASSFSGARSYGYTF. As DNA, the CDR3 is TGTGCCAGCAGCTTCTCAGGGGCCCGGAGCTATGGCTACACCTTC.

The chain joins TRBV30 to TRBJ2-3, with TRBD1 matching over 10 bases. J gave up 1 base and V 2 bases, and 3 bases lay outside the gene matches. This CDR3 is 15 amino acids long. Per germline, CDR1 GTSNPN and CDR2 SVGIG (reference sequence). The CDR3: CAWSSGTGGTDTQYF. The CDR3 coding sequence is TGTGCCTGGAGTAGCGGGACAGGGGGCACAGATACGCAGTATTTT.

The chain links TRBV7-8 to TRBJ1-5; TRBD1 is a possible D gene (5 bases). The V gene lost 3 bases and the J gene lost 5 bases, with 11 bases spanning the gap. Germline V gene sequence: CDR1 SGHVS, CDR2 FQNEAQ. The CDR3 length is 14 residues. The CDR3 sequence: CASSFGGIHQPQHF. CDR3 coding DNA: TGTGCCAGCAGCTTCGGGGGGATTCATCAGCCCCAGCATTTT.

The V call is TRBV7-9, the J call TRBJ2-7, with 14 bases matching TRBD2. The V and J ends lost 5 bases and 1 base, in that order; junction bases with no gene match: 13. In germline, CDR1 is SEHNR, CDR2 FQNEAQ (reference sequence). The length of the CDR3 is 19 residues. For the CDR3, the DNA is TGTGCCAGCAGCGCAAGGGGCCGACTAGCGGGAGGGGGATCCTACGAGCAGTACTTC. Amino acid sequence: CASSARGRLAGGGSYEQYF.

V is TRBV6-6 and J is TRBJ1-2, with D possibly TRBD1 on 6 matching bases. Per germline, CDR1 MNHNY and CDR2 SVGAGI (reference sequence). Deletions cut 6 bases from V and 2 bases from J, with 16 bases between. This CDR3 is built from 15 residues. The CDR3 DNA is TGTGCCAGCAGATTTACCGGGACACAGAACTATGGCTACACCTTC. It encodes CASRFTGTQNYGYTF.

Worth noting for this clone: Different DNA sequences within this sample yield the same CDR3. The V gene is TRBV5-1, the J gene TRBJ1-4; D perhaps matches TRBD1 (5 bases). The germline V and J ends were trimmed by 2 bases and 3 bases, with 8 bases remaining between them. The CDR3 has 14 amino acids. Looked up from germline, CDR1 is SGHRS and CDR2 is YFSETQ. The CDR3 reads CASSFGGANEKLFF. CDR3 DNA: TGCGCCAGCAGCTTCGGGGGAGCTAATGAAAAACTGTTTTTT.

V gene TRBV5-1 combines with J gene TRBJ2-1; TRBD2 agrees at 13 bases. With V trimmed by 2 bases and J by 5 bases, 4 bases remained unmatched. CDR3 length: 16 residues. Looked up from germline, CDR1 is SGHRS and CDR2 is YFSETQ. As DNA, the CDR3 is TGCGCCAGCAGCTTTACTAGCGGGGGGGGACACAATGAGCAGTTCTTC. Its translation: CASSFTSGGGHNEQFF.

The chain has TRBV7-7 and TRBJ2-2; 14 bases align to TRBD2. CDR3 length: 16 residues. The J segment lost 8 bases and the V segment lost 4 bases, leaving 6 bases of the junction unmatched. Germline V gene data show CDR1 as SSHAT and CDR2 as FNYEAQ (reference sequence). This CDR3 is CASSSGLAGGAGELFF. The CDR3 DNA sequence: TGTGCCAGCAGCTCTGGACTAGCGGGAGGCGCGGGGGAGCTGTTTTTT. Together with reference TRBV7-7 and TRBJ2-2, the CDR3 gives the full variable domain: GAGVSQSPRYKVTKRGQDVTLRCDPISSHATLYWYQQALGQGPEFLTYFNYEAQPDKSGLPSDRFSAERPEGSISTLTIQRTEQRDSAMYRCASSSGLAGGAGELFFGEGSRLTVL.

This clone has a handful of counts. The V gene is TRBV7-9, the J gene TRBJ2-1, with TRBD1 matching 7 bases. The CDR3 consists of 15 residues. The germline V gene has CDR1 SEHNR and CDR2 FQNEAQ (reference sequence). V lost 5 bases and J lost 0; bases outside the gene matches: 4. DNA for the CDR3: TGTGCCAGCAGCAACCCAGGGGGCTCCTACAATGAGCAGTTCTTC. Its translation is CASSNPGGSYNEQFF.